This T cell receptor (beta chain) was sequenced for a study of shared clonotypes between healthy human individuals. The investigators split CD4+ cells into a CD45RA+ naive subset and a CD45RA-negative memory subset. The data were produced by immunoSEQ multiplex PCR, yet TCRdb's version contains in-frame clones alone and is incomplete. Of about 1.5 million clones listed, 98% were seen once; the top ten hold roughly 0.45%. CDR3 length equals 14 residues. Trimming at V came to 5 bases and at J to 7 bases, leaving 9 bases not matched to a gene. Germline CDR1 reads LNHDA; CDR2 reads SQIVND (reference sequence).

V usage is TRBV19 and J usage is TRBJ2-5; 8 bases map to TRBD1. The TCR originated in a man aged 25-45 years in good health. Sequenced sample: naive CD4+ T cells sorted from blood. Subset here: CD45RA+ positively selected. The CDR3 loop is CASSFRTGPGTQYF. The CDR3 DNA sequence: TGTGCCAGTAGTTTTCGGACAGGGCCGGGGACCCAGTACTTC.